This T cell receptor beta chain comes out of a study of cytomegalovirus exposure and HLA in healthy donors. Study summary: Of the donors genotyped, approximately 400 in all, about 80% fell in the Caucasian-associated ancestry cluster. General study points: TCR beta chain V- and J-gene trimming was linked, in a later analysis, to a missense variant in DCLRE1C. The authors later found HLA-associated TCR beta chains more clonally expanded than equally common others.

In its sample, this clone was seen a few times. Antigen specificity is unknown. CDR3 length equals 14 residues. Between the trimmed V and J ends, which lost 3 bases and 6 bases, there was a span of 14 bases. The germline gives CDR1 MNHEY, CDR2 SMNVEV (reference sequence). Though nominally healthy at sampling, donors likely had unrecorded immune exposures. PCR employed 60 Vbeta and 13 Jbeta primers. Only in-frame clones appear in the TCRdb table, and some are missing; sequencing was by immunoSEQ multiplex PCR. The repertoire holds some 97,000 clones, with around 72% as singletons. Sequenced material: PBMCs. The sequence derives from a male donor in good health and CMV-seropositive. The rearrangement joins TRBV27 to TRBJ1-1; D is possibly TRBD1 (6 bases). CDR3 residues: CASSFGGINSEAFF. In DNA, the CDR3 is TGTGCCAGCAGTTTTGGGGGCATCAACTCTGAAGCTTTCTTT.